These 2 T cell receptor beta chains came from one sample sequenced in a study of OX40 agonist ivuxolimab in advanced cancers. The assay was immunoSEQ multiplex PCR, and TCRdb's table has in-frame clones only and misses some. The table records roughly 80,000 clones, approximately 80% of them present only once. This specimen consisted of CD4+ or CD8+ T cells sorted from blood, obtained in a trial of the OX40 agonist ivuxolimab. Every receptor here comes from an adult with an advanced solid tumor such as melanoma, head and neck, liver or kidney cancer.

The chain uses TRBV15 and TRBJ2-1; D is unclear. CDR1 is LNHNV and CDR2 is YYDKDF in the germline V gene (reference sequence). This CDR3 is 15 amino acids long. The V end lost 0 bases, the J end lost 6 bases, and 12 bases lay between the germline ends. CDR3 protein: CATSRDWAHGNEQFF. CDR3 coding DNA: TGTGCCACCAGCAGAGATTGGGCTCACGGCAATGAGCAGTTCTTC.

V and J are TRBV9 and TRBJ2-2; possibly TRBD2 for D (5 bases). Trimming cost V 0 bases and J 0 bases, with 9 bases left between them. CDR1 is SGDLS and CDR2 is YYNGEE in the germline V gene. CDR3 length: 16 amino acids. CDR3 sequence reads: CASSVAYSANTGELFF. CDR3 coding DNA: TGTGCCAGCAGCGTAGCTTATAGCGCGAACACCGGGGAGCTGTTTTTT.